The 22 T cell receptor beta chains reported below all come from one sample, sequenced in a study of T cell repertoires in aging, cancer and after chemotherapy. TCR beta rearrangements were amplified from peripheral blood genomic DNA. TRB rearrangements spanning V, D and J were amplified using mixed TRB-A/B primers. TCRdb ran MiXCR on the multiplex PCR reads and lists one entry per CDR3 protein. The sample has some 2,700 distinct CDR3 sequences, around 26% seen once. The sample comprised blood. These receptors came from a human donor with a solid tumor.

The chain carries TRBV6-2 or TRBV6-3 and TRBJ2-2; TRBD1 aligns across 11 bases. The CDR3 is 16 amino acids. V lost 7 bases and J lost 3; bases outside the gene matches: 7. Germline CDR1 MNHEY, CDR2 SVGEGT. CDR3 region: CASIKPGQGDTGELFF. The CDR3 DNA reads as TGTGCCAGCATTAAACCGGGACAGGGGGACACCGGGGAGCTGTTTTTT.

This sequence joins TRBV20-1 and TRBJ2-3, with D hard to call. Germline CDR1 reads DFQATT; CDR2 reads SNEGSKA (reference sequence). The CDR3 spans 13 residues. V was cut by 5 bases and J by 0 bases, with 9 bases left in between. CDR3 protein: CSAVQPSTDTQYF. Here the CDR3 DNA reads TGCAGTGCTGTTCAACCCAGCACAGATACGCAGTATTTT.

By proportion, this clonotype is medium-sized. This chain uses TRBV6-5 with TRBJ2-1; D unclear. The CDR3 is made up of 15 amino acids. CDR1 MNHEY and CDR2 SVGAGI come from the germline V gene. V dropped 6 bases and J dropped 0 bases, with 12 bases sitting between them. In nucleotides, the CDR3 is TGTGCCAGCAGGATGTTCTCCAGCTCCTACAATGAGCAGTTCTTC. Its translation is CASRMFSSSYNEQFF.

The chain has TRBV28 and TRBJ2-2; D is possibly TRBD1 (6 bases). Germline CDR1 and CDR2: MDHEN and SYDVKM. This CDR3 has 16 amino acids. V dropped 4 bases and J dropped 0 bases, with 12 bases sitting between them. CDR3: CASSSGVTANTGELFF. The CDR3 DNA is TGTGCCAGCAGTTCAGGGGTAACAGCGAACACCGGGGAGCTGTTTTTT.

This clonotype was detected only a few times. The chain carries TRBV4-1 and TRBJ2-7; D is ambiguous. The ends were cut back, 1 base at V and 0 bases at J, with 10 bases in the middle. The CDR3 covers 15 residues. CDR1 MGHRA and CDR2 YSYEKL come from the germline V gene. CDR3 nucleotides: TGCGCCAGCAGCCAAGTCGCCCAGGTCTCCTACGAGCAGTACTTC. It encodes CASSQVAQVSYEQYF.

By share of the sample, this clonotype is medium-sized. This sequence joins TRBV6-2 or TRBV6-3 and TRBJ2-1; no clear D gene. Trimming removed 4 bases from V and 7 bases from J, with 14 bases in between. Germline loops: CDR1 MNHEY, CDR2 SVGEGT. The CDR3 consists of 14 residues. This CDR3 reads CASSSGSYGNEQFF. The DNA for the CDR3 is TGTGCCAGCAGTTCCGGGTCTTACGGGAATGAGCAGTTCTTC.

By its share, this clonotype is medium-sized. The chain has TRBV27 and TRBJ2-3; D remains unclear. CDR1 and CDR2 from the germline V gene are MNHEY and SMNVEV (reference sequence). This CDR3 has 13 amino acids. The V gene lost 2 bases and the J gene lost 5 bases, with 8 bases spanning the gap. DNA for the CDR3: TGTGCCAGCAGTTTAAGGGTGGGAGATACGCAGTATTTT. Translating it yields CASSLRVGDTQYF.

This chain uses TRBV19 with TRBJ2-3; 13 bases match TRBD2. Looked up from germline, CDR1 is LNHDA and CDR2 is SQIVND (reference sequence). V lost 3 bases and J lost 1; bases outside the gene matches: 4. CDR3 length: 17 residues. The chain's CDR3 is CASSIGLAGEGTDTQYF. The CDR3 coding sequence is TGTGCCAGTAGTATTGGACTAGCGGGAGAGGGCACAGATACGCAGTATTTT.

With regard to this clonotype: A much larger clonotype is one base distant, so this may be a read error. The rearrangement links TRBV12-3 or TRBV12-4 to TRBJ1-4, with 8 bases aligning to TRBD1. The V gene end was trimmed by 5 bases and the J gene end by 4 bases; junction bases not matched to a gene: 6. This CDR3 is 15 amino acids long. The CDR3 protein is CASSPTDRVNEKLFF. The CDR3, as DNA: TGTGCCAGCAGTCCAACGGACAGGGTTAATGAAAAACTGTTTTTT.

Regarding this clonotype: The DNA is left out, because the CDR3 cannot be placed on it with certainty; the CDR3 is given as TCRdb lists it. V gene TRBV19 combines with J gene TRBJ1-5; TRBD1, the table's D call, lacks a check against the DNA. The CDR3 spans 21 residues, counting both ends. Germline CDR1 LNHDA, CDR2 SQIVND (reference sequence). CDR3 loop: CASSTPDRGQYEQYFGPATDF.

Details on this clonotype: A much larger clone differs from this one at a single base, so this may be a read error. The chain uses TRBV7-6 and TRBJ2-7; D possibly uses TRBD1 or TRBD2 (5 bases each). Trimming left V 5 bases short and J 9 bases short, with 20 bases between. The CDR3 is made up of 14 amino acids. Germline CDR1 reads SGHVS; CDR2 reads FNYEAQ. CDR3 sequence reads: CASSKGRGVDVQYF. As DNA, the CDR3 is TGTGCCAGCAGCAAAGGTAGGGGAGTGGACGTGCAGTACTTC.

This clonotype was observed a handful of times. The rearrangement joins TRBV5-4 to TRBJ2-7; D gene uncertain. CDR3 length: 15 residues. Germline V gives CDR1 SGHNT, CDR2 YYREEE (reference sequence). Trimming left V 0 bases short and J 3 bases short, with 13 bases between. The chain's CDR3 is CASSLAGLSNYEQYF. DNA of the CDR3: TGTGCCAGCAGCTTGGCGGGTCTCTCTAACTACGAGCAGTACTTC.

This clonotype is medium-sized by share. The V gene is TRBV13, the J gene TRBJ2-7; 8 bases align to TRBD2. The V gene end was trimmed by 3 bases and the J gene end by 7 bases; junction bases not matched to a gene: 2. CDR3 length: 12 amino acids. Germline V gene sequence: CDR1 PRHDT, CDR2 FYEKMQ (reference sequence). CDR3 amino acids: CASSFAGGEQYF. The CDR3 nucleotides are TGTGCCAGCAGCTTTGCGGGAGGTGAGCAGTACTTC.

By share, this clonotype ranks as medium-sized (0.01 to 0.1%). The chain couples TRBV27 to TRBJ1-5; unclear D gene. CDR1 and CDR2 (germline): MNHEY, SMNVEV (reference sequence). The CDR3 is 15 residues long. Trimming removed 6 bases at V and 2 bases at J, with 14 bases between. The CDR3 DNA is TGTGCCAGCAGACGGACCTGGGGAGGCAATCAGCCCCAGCATTTT. Translated, it gives CASRRTWGGNQPQHF.

This clonotype was found a few times. The CDR3 sequence: CASSLGATSGYEQYF. The DNA for the CDR3 is TGTGCCAGCAGCTTAGGAGCGACTAGCGGGTACGAGCAGTACTTC. The genes are TRBV11-2 and TRBJ2-7; 10 nucleotides line up with TRBD2. After removal of 1 base from V and 4 bases from J, the junction contained 4 bases not matched to a gene. The CDR3 extends over 15 amino acids. The V gene's germline CDR1 is SGHAT and CDR2 FQNNGV.

This clonotype is termed large. The chain employs TRBV19 and TRBJ2-2; TRBD1 is a possible D gene (6 bases). Germline CDR1 LNHDA, CDR2 SQIVND (reference sequence). The CDR3 is 12 amino acids. Trimming shortened V by 5 bases and J by 7 bases, and 8 bases separated the two germline ends. The CDR3 is CASSGTIGELFF. The CDR3 coding sequence is TGTGCCAGTAGTGGGACAATCGGGGAGCTGTTTTTT.

This clonotype is medium-sized in the sample. The J gene is TRBJ1-2, the V gene TRBV27; D is perhaps TRBD1 (6 bases). Deletions cut 4 bases from V and 7 bases from J, with 19 bases between. The CDR3 runs to 15 residues. Looked up from germline, CDR1 is MNHEY and CDR2 is SMNVEV (reference sequence). The CDR3 DNA is TGTGCCAGCAGTTCCACAACAGGGCACTTGGGTGGCTACACCTTC. Translating gives CASSSTTGHLGGYTF.

In this sample, this clonotype is medium-sized. The gene calls are TRBV27 and TRBJ2-1, with TRBD1 matching over 7 bases. CDR3 size: 15 residues. Germline values: CDR1 MNHEY, CDR2 SMNVEV (reference sequence). V lost 6 bases and J lost 5; bases outside the gene matches: 10. CDR3 nucleotides: TGTGCCAGCAGACCTCGGGGACAGTATAACAATGAGCAGTTCTTC. This translates into CASRPRGQYNNEQFF.

This clonotype was detected a few times. The rearrangement joins TRBV28 to TRBJ2-7, with TRBD1 matching over 9 bases. Germline CDR1 and CDR2: MDHEN and SYDVKM. The CDR3 has 15 amino acids. V was pared by 6 bases and J by 7 bases, with 13 bases of the junction left unmatched. The CDR3 spells CASSVPGTGKKEQYF. The CDR3 DNA reads TGTGCCAGCAGCGTACCCGGGACAGGGAAGAAAGAGCAGTACTTC.

Judged by abundance, this clonotype is medium-sized. The chain joins TRBV6-5 to TRBJ1-1, with D possibly TRBD1 on 5 matching bases. The CDR3 contains 12 residues. Germline V CDR1 and CDR2: MNHEY, SVGAGI. Trimming stripped 5 bases from V and 6 bases from J, with 10 bases between. This chain's CDR3 is CASSGLGAEAFF. CDR3 nucleotide sequence: TGTGCCAGCAGTGGGCTGGGGGCTGAAGCTTTCTTT.

This clonotype was picked up a small number of times. V usage is TRBV28 and J usage is TRBJ2-1; 7 bases map to TRBD1. V lost 6 bases and J lost 5; bases outside the gene matches: 7. Germline loops: CDR1 MDHEN, CDR2 SYDVKM. The CDR3 length is 14 residues. Here the CDR3 reads CASSPRTGDNEQFF. CDR3 nucleotide sequence: TGTGCCAGCAGCCCCAGGACAGGCGACAATGAGCAGTTCTTC.

A word on this clonotype: A much larger clone differs by one base, so this may be a read error. The rearrangement links TRBV7-2 to TRBJ2-2; D possibly corresponds to TRBD1 (6 bases). Germline V CDR1 and CDR2: SGHTA, FQGNSA. CDR3 length equals 16 residues. This CDR3 is CASILARGSDTGELFF. The CDR3 coding sequence is TGTGCCAGCATCTTAGCCAGGGGATCGGACACCGGGGAGCTGTTTTTT.